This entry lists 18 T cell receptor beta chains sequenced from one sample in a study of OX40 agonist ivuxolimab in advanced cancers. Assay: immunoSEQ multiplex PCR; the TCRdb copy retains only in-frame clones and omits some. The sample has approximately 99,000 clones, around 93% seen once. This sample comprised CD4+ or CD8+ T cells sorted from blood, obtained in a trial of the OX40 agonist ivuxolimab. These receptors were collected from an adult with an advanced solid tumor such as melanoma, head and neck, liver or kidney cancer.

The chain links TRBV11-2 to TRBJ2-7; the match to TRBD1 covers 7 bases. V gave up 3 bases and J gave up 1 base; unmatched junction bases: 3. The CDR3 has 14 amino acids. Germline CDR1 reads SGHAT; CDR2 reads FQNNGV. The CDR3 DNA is TGTGCCAGCAGCTTCTCACAGGGGTCCTACGAGCAGTACTTC. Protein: CASSFSQGSYEQYF.

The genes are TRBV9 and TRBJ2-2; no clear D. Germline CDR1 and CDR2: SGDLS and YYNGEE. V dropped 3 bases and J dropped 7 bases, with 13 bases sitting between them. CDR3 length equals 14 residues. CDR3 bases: TGTGCCAGCAGCGCCCTAGTGGAGAGCGGGGAGCTGTTTTTT. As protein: CASSALVESGELFF.

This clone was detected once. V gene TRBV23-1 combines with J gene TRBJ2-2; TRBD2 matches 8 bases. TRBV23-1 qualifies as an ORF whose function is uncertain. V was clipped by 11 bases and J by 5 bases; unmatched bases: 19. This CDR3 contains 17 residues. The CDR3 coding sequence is TGCGCCCTAAAGAAAGAGGTGCGGGGGGTGAATACCGGGGAGCTGTTTTTT. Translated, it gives CALKKEVRGVNTGELFF.

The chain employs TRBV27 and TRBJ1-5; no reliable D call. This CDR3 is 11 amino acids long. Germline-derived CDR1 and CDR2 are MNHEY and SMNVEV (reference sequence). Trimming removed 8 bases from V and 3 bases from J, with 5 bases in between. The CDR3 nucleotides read TGTGCCAGCGGATACAATCAGCCCCAGCATTTT. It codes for CASGYNQPQHF.

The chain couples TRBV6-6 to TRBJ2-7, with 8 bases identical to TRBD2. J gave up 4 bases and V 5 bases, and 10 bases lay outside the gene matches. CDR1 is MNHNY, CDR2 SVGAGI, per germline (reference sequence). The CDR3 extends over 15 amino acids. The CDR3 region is CASSMERVAGYEQYF. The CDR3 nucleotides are TGTGCCAGCAGTATGGAGAGGGTAGCGGGGTACGAGCAGTACTTC.

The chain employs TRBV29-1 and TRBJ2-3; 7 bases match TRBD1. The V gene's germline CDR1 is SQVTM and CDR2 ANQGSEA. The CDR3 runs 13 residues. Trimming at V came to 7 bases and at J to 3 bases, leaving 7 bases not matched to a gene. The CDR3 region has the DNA TGCAGCGCGACAGGGCGAGGGACAGATACGCAGTATTTT. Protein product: CSATGRGTDTQYF.

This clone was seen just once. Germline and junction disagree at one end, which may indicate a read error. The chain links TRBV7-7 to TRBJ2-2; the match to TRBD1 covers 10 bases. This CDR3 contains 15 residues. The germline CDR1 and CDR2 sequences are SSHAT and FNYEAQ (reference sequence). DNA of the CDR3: TGTGCTAGCAGCTTTGGGACAGGGGACACCGGGGAGCTGTTTTTT. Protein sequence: CASSFGTGDTGELFF.

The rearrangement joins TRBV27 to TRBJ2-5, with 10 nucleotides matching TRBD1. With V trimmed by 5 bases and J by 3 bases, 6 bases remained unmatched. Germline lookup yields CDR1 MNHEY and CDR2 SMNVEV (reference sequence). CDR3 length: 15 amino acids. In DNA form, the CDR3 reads TGTGCCAGCAGTGTGCCGGGACAGGGGAAAGAGACCCAGTACTTC. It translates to CASSVPGQGKETQYF.

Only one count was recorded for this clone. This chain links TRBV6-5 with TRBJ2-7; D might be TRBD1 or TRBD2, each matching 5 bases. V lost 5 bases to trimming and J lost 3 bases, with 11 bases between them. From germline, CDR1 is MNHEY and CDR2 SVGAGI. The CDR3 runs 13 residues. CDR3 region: CASSRGRNYEQYF. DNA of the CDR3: TGTGCCAGCAGTAGGGGACGGAACTACGAGCAGTACTTC.

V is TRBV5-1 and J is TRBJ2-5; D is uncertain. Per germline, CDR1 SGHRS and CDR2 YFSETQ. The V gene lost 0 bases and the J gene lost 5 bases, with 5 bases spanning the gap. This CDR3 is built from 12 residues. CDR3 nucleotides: TGCGCCAGCAGCTTGGCCATGGAGACCCAGTACTTC. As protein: CASSLAMETQYF.

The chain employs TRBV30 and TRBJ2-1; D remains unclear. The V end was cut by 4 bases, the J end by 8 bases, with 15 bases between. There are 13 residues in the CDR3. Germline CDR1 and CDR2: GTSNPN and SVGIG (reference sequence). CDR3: CAWIGGATDEQFF. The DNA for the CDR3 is TGTGCCTGGATAGGCGGAGCAACGGATGAGCAGTTCTTC.

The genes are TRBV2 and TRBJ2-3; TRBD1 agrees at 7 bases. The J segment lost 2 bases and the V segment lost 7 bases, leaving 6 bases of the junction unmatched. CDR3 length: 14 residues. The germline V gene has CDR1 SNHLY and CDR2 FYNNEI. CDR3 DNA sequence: TGTGCCAGCACGGCAGGGGGAGTCACAGATACGCAGTATTTT. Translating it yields CASTAGGVTDTQYF.

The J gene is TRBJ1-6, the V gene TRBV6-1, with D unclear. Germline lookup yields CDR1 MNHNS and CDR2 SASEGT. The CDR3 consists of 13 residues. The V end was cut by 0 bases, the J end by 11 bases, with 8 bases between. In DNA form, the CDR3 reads TGTGCCAGCAGTGAAGCATTAGGGACACCCCTCCACTTT. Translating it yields CASSEALGTPLHF.

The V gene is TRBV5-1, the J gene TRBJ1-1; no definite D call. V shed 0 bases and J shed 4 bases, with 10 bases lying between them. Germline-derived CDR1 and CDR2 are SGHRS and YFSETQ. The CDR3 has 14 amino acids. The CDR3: CASSLEIYSTEAFF. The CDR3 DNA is TGCGCCAGCAGCTTGGAAATTTATAGCACTGAAGCTTTCTTT. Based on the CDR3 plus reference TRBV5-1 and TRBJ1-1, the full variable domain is KAGVTQTPRYLIKTRGQQVTLSCSPISGHRSVSWYQQTPGQGLQFLFEYFSETQRNKGNFPGRFSGRQFSNSRSEMNVSTLELGDSALYLCASSLEIYSTEAFFGQGTRLTVV.

The CDR3 DNA reads TGTGCCAGCAGCTTGGCTGGCTGGCAGACCCAGTACTTC. This codes for CASSLAGWQTQYF. V and J are TRBV5-4 and TRBJ2-5; D not resolved. The CDR3 runs to 13 residues. Germline-derived CDR1 and CDR2 are SGHNT and YYREEE (reference sequence). Trimming left V 0 bases short and J 6 bases short, with 9 bases between.

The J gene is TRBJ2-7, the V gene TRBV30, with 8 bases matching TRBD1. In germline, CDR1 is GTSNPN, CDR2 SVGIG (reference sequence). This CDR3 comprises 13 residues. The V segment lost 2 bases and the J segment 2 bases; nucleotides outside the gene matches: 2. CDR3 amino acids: CAWSSGQAYEQYF. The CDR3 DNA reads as TGTGCCTGGAGTTCGGGACAGGCCTACGAGCAGTACTTC.

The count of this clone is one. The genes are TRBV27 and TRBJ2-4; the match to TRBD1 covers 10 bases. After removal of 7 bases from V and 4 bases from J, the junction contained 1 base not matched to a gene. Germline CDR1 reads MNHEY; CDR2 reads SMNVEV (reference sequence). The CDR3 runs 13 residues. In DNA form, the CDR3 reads TGTGCCAGCATGGGACAGGGGAAAAACATTCAGTACTTC. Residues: CASMGQGKNIQYF.

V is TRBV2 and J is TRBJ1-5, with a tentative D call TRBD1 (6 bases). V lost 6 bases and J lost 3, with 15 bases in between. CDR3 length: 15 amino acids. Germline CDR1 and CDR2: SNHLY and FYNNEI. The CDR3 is CASSQQGFPNQPQHF. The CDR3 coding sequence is TGTGCCAGCAGCCAACAGGGTTTCCCCAATCAGCCCCAGCATTTT.